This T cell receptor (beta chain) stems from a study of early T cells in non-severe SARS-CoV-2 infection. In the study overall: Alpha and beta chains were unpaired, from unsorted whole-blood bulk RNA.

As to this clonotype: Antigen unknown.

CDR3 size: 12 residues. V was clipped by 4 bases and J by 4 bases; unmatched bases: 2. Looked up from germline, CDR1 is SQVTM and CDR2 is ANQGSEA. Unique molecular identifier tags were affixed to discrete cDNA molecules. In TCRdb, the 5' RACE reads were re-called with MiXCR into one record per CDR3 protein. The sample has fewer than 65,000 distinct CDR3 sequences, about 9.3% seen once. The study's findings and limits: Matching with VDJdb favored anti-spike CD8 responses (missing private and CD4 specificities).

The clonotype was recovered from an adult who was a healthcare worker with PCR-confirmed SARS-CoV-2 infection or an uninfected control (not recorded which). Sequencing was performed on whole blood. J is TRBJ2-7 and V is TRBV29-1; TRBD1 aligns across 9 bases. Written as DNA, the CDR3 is TGCAGCGTTGTGGACAGGGGTTACGAGCAGTACTTC. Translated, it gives CSVVDRGYEQYF.